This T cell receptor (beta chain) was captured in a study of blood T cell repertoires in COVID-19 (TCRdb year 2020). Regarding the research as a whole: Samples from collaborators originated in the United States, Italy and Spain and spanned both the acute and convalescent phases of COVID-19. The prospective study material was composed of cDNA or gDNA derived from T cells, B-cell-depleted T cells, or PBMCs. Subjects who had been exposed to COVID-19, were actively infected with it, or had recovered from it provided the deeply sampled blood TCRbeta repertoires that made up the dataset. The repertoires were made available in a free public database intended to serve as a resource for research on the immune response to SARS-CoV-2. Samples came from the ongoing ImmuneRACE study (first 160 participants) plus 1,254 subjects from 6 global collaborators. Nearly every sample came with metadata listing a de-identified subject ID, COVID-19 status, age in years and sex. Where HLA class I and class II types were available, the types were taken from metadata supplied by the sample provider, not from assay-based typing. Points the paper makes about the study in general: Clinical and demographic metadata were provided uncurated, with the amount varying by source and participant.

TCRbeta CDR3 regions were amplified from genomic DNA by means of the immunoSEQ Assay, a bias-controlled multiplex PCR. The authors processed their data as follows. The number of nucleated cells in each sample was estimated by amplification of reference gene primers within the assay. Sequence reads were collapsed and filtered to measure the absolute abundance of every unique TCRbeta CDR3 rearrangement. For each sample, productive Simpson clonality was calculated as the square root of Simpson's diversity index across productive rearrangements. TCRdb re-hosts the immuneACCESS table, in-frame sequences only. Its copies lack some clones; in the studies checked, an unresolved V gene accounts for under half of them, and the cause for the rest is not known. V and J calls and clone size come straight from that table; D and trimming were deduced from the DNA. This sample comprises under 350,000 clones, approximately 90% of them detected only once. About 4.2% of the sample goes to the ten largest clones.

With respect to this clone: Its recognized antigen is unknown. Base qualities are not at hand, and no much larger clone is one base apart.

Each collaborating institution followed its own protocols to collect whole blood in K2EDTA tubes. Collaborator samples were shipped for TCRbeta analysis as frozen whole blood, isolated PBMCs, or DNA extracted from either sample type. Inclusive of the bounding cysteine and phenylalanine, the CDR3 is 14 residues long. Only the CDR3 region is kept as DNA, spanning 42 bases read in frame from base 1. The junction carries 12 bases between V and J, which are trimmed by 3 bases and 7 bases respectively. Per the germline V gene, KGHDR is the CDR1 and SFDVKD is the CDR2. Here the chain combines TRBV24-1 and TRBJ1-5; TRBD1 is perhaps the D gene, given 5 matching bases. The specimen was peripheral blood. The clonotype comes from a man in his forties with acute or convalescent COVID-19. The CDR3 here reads CATSDTQGMQPQHF. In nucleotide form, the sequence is TGTGCCACCAGTGATACCCAGGGAATGCAGCCCCAGCATTTT.